Sequencing of this TCR beta chain was carried out in a study of T cells in localized non-small cell lung cancer. A note on this clone: Its antigen is unknown.

J lost 7 bases, V lost 7 bases, and 6 bases had no gene match. From germline, CDR1 is GTSNPN and CDR2 SVGIG (reference sequence). The CDR3 spans 11 residues. Broader study findings: Appearances in adjacent lung were noted for a median 57 of the top 100 tumor clones. There was an association of higher blood T cell density with longer overall survival.

Nonneoplastic adjacent lung devoid of atypia was obtained no less than 2 cm from the tumor margin. The repertoire was sequenced with immunoSEQ multiplex PCR; TCRdb's copy has only in-frame clones and lacks some. The table shows some 850 clones, with 20% to 30% occurring only once. V is TRBV30 and J is TRBJ1-1, with 7 bases lining up with TRBD1. The material sequenced was normal lung tissue next to the tumor, taken before any cancer treatment. The sequence was obtained from a man aged 40-75 years with stage I squamous cell lung carcinoma. DNA of the CDR3: TGTGCCTTCGTACAGGGGATTGAAGCTTTCTTT. Translated: CAFVQGIEAFF.